Described below is a single TCR beta chain sequence and its context. Its antigen remains undetermined. No much larger clone exists at a distance of one base, and base qualities are not known. This sample is part of a study of T-cell memory formation after mild COVID-19 (TCRdb year 2021). For context, the study as a whole: TCR sequence clusters from the two donors were found to be largely donor specific. In a couple of donors, T-cell clones that expanded and contracted after mild COVID-19 were tracked by sequencing TCRalpha and TCRbeta repertoires over time. The cohort comprised two young, previously healthy adult volunteers, one female and one male.

Sequences SGHTA (CDR1) and FQGNSA (CDR2) are obtained from the germline V gene. There are 17 amino acids in the CDR3, from cysteine to phenylalanine inclusive. Only the CDR3 DNA stays, 51 bases, in frame from base 1. V lost 5 bases and J lost 5 bases, and the count of bases not matched to a germline gene is 14. Sequenced using an Illumina NovaSeq 6000. Using 5'RACE with constant-segment primers, TCRalpha and TCRbeta cDNA libraries were constructed, with sample barcodes and unique molecular identifiers added in the process. Trizol reagent was used to extract RNA from every sample. Library amplification was performed in two PCR steps, and a second sample barcode and Illumina TruSeq adapters were introduced in the second step. Sequencing of the libraries was done on an Illumina NovaSeq, producing 2 x 150 bp paired-end reads. Turning to the authors' computational methods: The reads were demultiplexed and collapsed into UMI-guided consensus sequences using migec v1.2.7. Using mixcr v2.1.11, UMI consensuses were aligned to TRA and TRB V and J templates and then assembled into clonotypes. A clonotype was counted as expanded or contracted only if both edgeR and NoisET called the change significant, with noise models trained on biological replicates. edgeR calls used a false discovery rate-adjusted p below 0.01 and a log2 fold-change threshold of 1. As an exploratory analysis of dynamics, max-normalized trajectories of the 1000 most abundant clonotypes were examined with PCA combined with hierarchical clustering. The CD4 or CD8 phenotype of responding clones was assigned using the separately sequenced CD4+ and CD8+ repertoires. TCRdb ran its own pipeline on the public reads, namely fastp trimming at Q25 and MiXCR clone calling, and kept in-frame beta chains. Each record represents a unique CDR3 protein, reported with the most common genes and DNA among its rows. The V and J calls and clone size are TCRdb's, not the authors'. This sample has approximately 89,000 distinct CDR3 sequences in its table, and 10% to 15% of those were observed once. More than 35% of the sample lies in the top ten.

Ficoll-Paque density gradient centrifugation was used to isolate PBMCs. The paper as a whole reports these results and caveats: Some responding clones were detected in pre-infection memory, suggesting pre-existing cross-reactive memory T cells joined the SARS-CoV-2 response. Clones that contracted from day 15 to 85 showed balanced CD4/CD8 phenotypes, whereas a second wave of clones that expanded from day 15 to 37 leaned towards CD4+. Only a couple of mild cases were covered by the study, and larger cohorts that include severe cases with pre-infection samples were considered necessary. SARS-CoV-2 specificity was not confirmed for the second-wave clones peaking on day 37. Contracting CD4+ clones were located mainly in the CM and EM memory subsets, whereas CD8+ clones were found to be enriched in EMRA.

Sequenced input: PBMCs or a T cell subset sorted from them (not recorded which). This TCR came from a man between 18 and 29 years old who had mild COVID-19 (a few samples of this study predate the infection). The sample titles of this study are shuffled in the database, so cell type and time point are left out; the donor was told from shared clones. Rearrangement joined TRBV7-2 to TRBJ1-1, with 10 junctional bases fitting TRBD1. The CDR3 reads CASSPRRDRGWDTEAFF. DNA sequence: TGTGCCAGCAGCCCCCGCCGGGACAGGGGCTGGGATACTGAAGCTTTCTTT. With the portions outside the CDR3 filled from the reference TRBV7-2 and TRBJ1-1 genes, the complete variable region becomes GAGVSQSPSNKVTEKGKDVELRCDPISGHTALYWYRQSLGQGLEFLIYFQGNSAPDKSGLPSDRFSAERTGGSVSTLTIQRTQQEDSAVYLCASSPRRDRGWDTEAFFGQGTRLTVV.